The 30 T cell receptor beta chains below all came from one sample that was sequenced in a study of cytomegalovirus exposure and HLA in healthy donors listed by TCRdb under 2017. The method was the immunoSEQ multiplex PCR assay. In TCRdb, the immuneACCESS table is reduced to in-frame sequences with V and J assigned. These tables do not hold every clone; where another copy was compared, an unresolved V gene accounts for under half, and the others remain unexplained. The sample table shows about 90,000 clones, and around 82% are seen once. 9% to 13% of the sample is taken by the ten largest. The sequencing sample was made of PBMCs. These receptors all come from a woman aged 18-29 years in good health and CMV-seropositive.

The chain has TRBV4-1 and TRBJ2-7; D is possibly TRBD1 (5 bases). The germline V and J ends were trimmed by 1 base and 3 bases, with 16 bases remaining between them. The CDR3 is 16 residues long. From germline, CDR1 is MGHRA and CDR2 YSYEKL. The CDR3 sequence is CASSQVLGQGVYEQYF. CDR3 bases: TGCGCCAGCAGCCAAGTCCTGGGCCAGGGTGTCTACGAGCAGTACTTC.

The genes are TRBV6-5 and TRBJ2-3; 9 bases line up with TRBD2. This CDR3 spans 15 amino acids. The V segment lost 6 bases and the J segment 2 bases; nucleotides outside the gene matches: 6. The germline gives CDR1 MNHEY, CDR2 SVGAGI. The CDR3 is CASRRLAGITDTQYF. In nucleotides, the CDR3 is TGTGCCAGCAGGCGGCTAGCGGGGATCACAGATACGCAGTATTTT.

This sequence joins TRBV4-3 and TRBJ1-1, with D unclear. The germline gives CDR1 LGHNA, CDR2 YSLEER. Between the trimmed V and J ends, which lost 0 bases and 2 bases, there was a span of 16 bases. The CDR3 covers 17 residues. DNA of the CDR3: TGCGCCAGCAGCCAAGATGGTGCGGGCGTTGGAAACACTGAAGCTTTCTTT. This gives the protein CASSQDGAGVGNTEAFF.

The chain recombines TRBV6-1 with TRBJ1-1; 8 bases align to TRBD1. CDR3 length: 13 residues. V shed 4 bases, J shed 4 bases, and the junction held 2 bases outside the gene matches. CDR1 is MNHNS, CDR2 SASEGT, per germline. CDR3 nucleotides: TGTGCCAGCAGTGGGACAGGGAGCACTGAAGCTTTCTTT. Residues: CASSGTGSTEAFF.

The genes are TRBV5-1 and TRBJ1-2, with a possible D match to TRBD1 (5 bases). V was pared by 3 bases and J by 2 bases, with 8 bases between. The CDR3 consists of 13 residues. Germline lookup yields CDR1 SGHRS and CDR2 YFSETQ. This CDR3 is CASSWGANYGYTF. The CDR3 DNA sequence: TGCGCCAGCAGCTGGGGCGCCAACTATGGCTACACCTTC.

This clone was seen just once. V is TRBV5-1 and J is TRBJ1-1; 7 bases line up with TRBD1. V trimming: 0 bases; J trimming: 5 bases; junction bases outside the gene matches: 4. The germline V gene encodes CDR1 SGHRS and CDR2 YFSETQ. CDR3 length: 14 amino acids. DNA for the CDR3: TGCGCCAGCAGCTTGGCGACAGGGAAAACTGAAGCTTTCTTT. It specifies CASSLATGKTEAFF.

This clone was counted between two and nine times. V usage is TRBV4-2 and J usage is TRBJ2-7, with 10 bases identical to TRBD2. There are 16 residues in the CDR3. V shed 0 bases, J shed 6 bases, and the junction held 8 bases outside the gene matches. Germline V CDR1 and CDR2: LGHNA, YNFKEQ. The CDR3 loop reads CASSQDLASGGGEQYF. CDR3 in DNA: TGTGCCAGCAGCCAAGATCTTGCTAGCGGGGGCGGCGAGCAGTACTTC.

The gene calls are TRBV6-1 and TRBJ2-5, with TRBD1 matching over 12 bases. CDR3 length: 16 residues. After removal of 5 bases from V and 1 base from J, the junction contained 5 bases not matched to a gene. Germline V gives CDR1 MNHNS, CDR2 SASEGT. CDR3 nucleotides: TGTGCCAGCAGTAAAGGGACAGGGGGCCGCCAAGAGACCCAGTACTTC. Protein: CASSKGTGGRQETQYF.

The sample holds a few counts of this clone. This chain links TRBV6-1 with TRBJ2-7; D perhaps matches TRBD2 (6 bases). The germline V gene encodes CDR1 MNHNS and CDR2 SASEGT. V was shortened by 8 bases and J by 0 bases, with 14 bases between the two germline ends. The CDR3 is 14 residues long. The CDR3 DNA is TGTGCCAGCCGCGGGACCAACCGCTCCTACGAGCAGTACTTC. This encodes CASRGTNRSYEQYF.

In its sample, this clone was seen once. The rearrangement links TRBV19 to TRBJ2-7; TRBD2 is a possible D gene (6 bases). V dropped 5 bases and J dropped 3 bases, with 14 bases sitting between them. Germline loops: CDR1 LNHDA, CDR2 SQIVND (reference sequence). The CDR3 covers 14 residues. The DNA for the CDR3 is TGTGCCAGTAGTTGGCGCCAGGAGGGCTACGAGCAGTACTTC. Translating gives CASSWRQEGYEQYF.

The V and J genes are TRBV4-2 and TRBJ2-5; TRBD2 aligns across 8 bases. Germline CDR1 reads LGHNA; CDR2 reads YNFKEQ. The J segment lost 0 bases and the V segment lost 3 bases, leaving 12 bases of the junction unmatched. The CDR3 is 18 residues long. CDR3 sequence: CASSQALAGSTYQETQYF. CDR3 in DNA: TGTGCCAGCAGCCAGGCCCTAGCGGGCTCCACTTACCAAGAGACCCAGTACTTC.

V gene TRBV7-9 combines with J gene TRBJ1-1; D possibly corresponds to TRBD1 (5 bases). The germline CDR1 and CDR2 sequences are SEHNR and FQNEAQ (reference sequence). Trimming pared 5 bases from V and 1 base from J, leaving 14 bases between. The CDR3 contains 15 residues. CDR3 in amino acids: CASSPPATGNTEAFF. The DNA of the CDR3 is TGTGCCAGCAGCCCACCAGCTACAGGGAACACTGAAGCTTTCTTT.

This chain connects TRBV7-7 to TRBJ2-2; D unclear. The CDR3 totals 12 residues. Deletions cut 4 bases from V and 5 bases from J, with 5 bases between. CDR1 is SSHAT, CDR2 FNYEAQ, per germline (reference sequence). CDR3 sequence: CASSYKTGELFF. The CDR3 DNA follows: TGTGCCAGCAGCTATAAAACCGGGGAGCTGTTTTTT.

This clone appeared a single time. This rearrangement joins TRBV7-2 to TRBJ1-1; D is unclear. V was trimmed by 0 bases and J by 0 bases, leaving 8 bases between them. CDR1 and CDR2 (germline): SGHTA, FQGNSA. This CDR3 has 15 amino acids. CDR3 protein: CASSLADGLNTEAFF. Written as DNA, the CDR3 is TGTGCCAGCAGCTTAGCCGACGGGTTGAACACTGAAGCTTTCTTT.

Concerning this clone itself: The junction departs from germline at one end; a sequencing error may be responsible. This sample also contains other DNA sequences that code for the same CDR3. The chain couples TRBV6-5 to TRBJ2-3; 7 bases fit TRBD1. This CDR3 has 15 residues. Per the germline V gene, CDR1 is MNHEY and CDR2 is SVGAGI. CDR3 DNA: TGTGCCAGCAGTTACTCCCGACAGGGAACAGATACACAGTATTTT. Amino acid sequence: CASSYSRQGTDTQYF.

There are a few counts of this clone. V gene TRBV4-2 combines with J gene TRBJ2-3; possibly TRBD2 for D (6 bases). V shed 0 bases and J shed 2 bases, with 12 bases lying between them. CDR1 and CDR2 from the germline V gene are LGHNA and YNFKEQ. The CDR3 has 16 residues. In DNA form, the CDR3 reads TGTGCCAGCAGCCAAGAACGGGGGAAAGTCACAGATACGCAGTATTTT. This gives the protein CASSQERGKVTDTQYF.

This clone was seen a few times. This chain links TRBV7-2 with TRBJ1-6, with D tentatively TRBD1 (5 bases). Germline-derived CDR1 and CDR2 are SGHTA and FQGNSA. The CDR3 sequence is 16 residues long. With 0 bases removed from V and 5 bases from J, the gap between germline ends came to 11 bases. CDR3 bases: TGTGCCAGCAGCTTAGCACAGGCCGGCAATAATTCACCCCTCCACTTT. It is translated as CASSLAQAGNNSPLHF.

This clone was seen a single time. CDR3: CASSQAGGEVGYTF. In nucleotides, the CDR3 is TGCGCCAGCAGCCAAGCAGGGGGCGAGGTGGGCTACACCTTC. The rearrangement uses TRBV4-1 and TRBJ1-2, with TRBD1 matching over 8 bases. V gave up 1 base and J gave up 8 bases; unmatched junction bases: 6. The CDR3 totals 14 residues. Germline V lookup: CDR1 MGHRA, CDR2 YSYEKL.

CDR3 in DNA: TGTGCCAGCAGCCAAGCGGGCTCGGAGGCACCCCTCCACTTT. Translated, it gives CASSQAGSEAPLHF. This sequence joins TRBV9 and TRBJ1-6; the D is unclear. The germline V gene encodes CDR1 SGDLS and CDR2 YYNGEE. V shed 4 bases and J shed 11 bases, with 16 bases lying between them. This CDR3 has 14 residues.

The chain joins TRBV6-5 to TRBJ1-4; possibly TRBD1 for D (6 bases). V shed 1 base and J shed 0 bases, with 6 bases lying between them. The CDR3 is 15 amino acids. Germline V CDR1 and CDR2: MNHEY, SVGAGI. The chain's CDR3 is CASSYYRATNEKLFF. The CDR3 region has the DNA TGTGCCAGCAGTTACTACAGGGCAACTAATGAAAAACTGTTTTTT.

This chain links TRBV10-2 with TRBJ1-5; D gene ambiguous. V lost 6 bases and J 4 bases, leaving 10 bases between the germline ends. This CDR3 comprises 13 residues. Germline V CDR1 and CDR2: WSHSY, SAAADI. CDR3 in DNA: TGCGCCAGCAGGGATGACATAAATCAGCCCCAGCATTTT. This sequence encodes CASRDDINQPQHF.

V is TRBV18 and J is TRBJ2-7, with 8 nucleotides matching TRBD1. From germline, CDR1 is KGHSH and CDR2 LQKENI. V lost 4 bases, J lost 0 bases, and 2 bases stayed unmatched. The CDR3 spans 14 residues. The CDR3 DNA follows: TGTGCCAGCTCACGGGACAGGAACTCCTACGAGCAGTACTTC. Its protein is CASSRDRNSYEQYF.

This chain joins TRBV6-6 and TRBJ2-2; no definite D call. Trimming shortened V by 0 bases and J by 3 bases, and 5 bases separated the two germline ends. Germline CDR1 reads MNHNY; CDR2 reads SVGAGI (reference sequence). The CDR3 sequence is 14 residues long. This chain's CDR3 is CASSYSRDTGELFF. CDR3 coding DNA: TGTGCCAGCAGTTACTCCCGGGACACCGGGGAGCTGTTTTTT.

The chain uses TRBV4-1 and TRBJ2-2; 9 bases agree with TRBD2. V was pared by 3 bases and J by 4 bases, with 3 bases of the junction left unmatched. Germline V lookup: CDR1 MGHRA, CDR2 YSYEKL. CDR3 size: 15 residues. CDR3 region: CASSHSGGGTGELFF. CDR3 DNA: TGCGCCAGCAGCCATAGCGGGGGTGGCACCGGGGAGCTGTTTTTT.

The chain links TRBV5-6 to TRBJ2-5; D ambiguous. The length of the CDR3 is 11 residues. CDR1 and CDR2 from the germline V gene are SGHDT and YYEEEE. Deletions cut 2 bases from V and 4 bases from J, with 3 bases between. CDR3 in DNA: TGTGCCAGCAGCTTCGGAGAGACCCAGTACTTC. This encodes CASSFGETQYF.

This clone was seen a single time. V usage is TRBV20-1 and J usage is TRBJ1-1; no firm D call. The CDR3 contains 11 residues. V was pared by 5 bases and J by 3 bases, with 7 bases between. Germline V CDR1 and CDR2: DFQATT, SNEGSKA (reference sequence). As DNA, the CDR3 is TGCAGTGCTTTAACAGACACTGAAGCTTTCTTT. Its translation is CSALTDTEAFF.

This rearrangement joins TRBV28 to TRBJ1-6, with 7 bases that match TRBD1. Germline CDR1 reads MDHEN; CDR2 reads SYDVKM. V lost 1 base to trimming and J lost 5 bases; unmatched junction nucleotides: 2. This CDR3 spans 15 amino acids. CDR3 in amino acids: CASSLSGGDNSPLHF. The CDR3 nucleotides are TGTGCCAGCAGTTTATCAGGGGGTGATAATTCACCCCTCCACTTT.

The chain joins TRBV2 to TRBJ1-2; 8 nucleotides align to TRBD1. The CDR3 loop spans 15 amino acids. J was trimmed by 5 bases and V by 7 bases; bases with no gene match: 12. Per the germline V gene, CDR1 is SNHLY and CDR2 is FYNNEI. In DNA, the CDR3 is TGTGCCAGCACCGAATCCCCGGACAGGGTTTATGGCTACACCTTC. Amino acid sequence: CASTESPDRVYGYTF.

The chain employs TRBV19 and TRBJ1-2; possibly TRBD1 for D (5 bases). CDR1 and CDR2 (germline): LNHDA, SQIVND (reference sequence). The CDR3 totals 13 residues. Deletions cut 3 bases from V and 4 bases from J, with 9 bases between. In DNA, the CDR3 is TGTGCCAGTAGTATCGACAGATTCTATGGCTACACCTTC. Its protein product is CASSIDRFYGYTF.

The gene calls are TRBV6-6 and TRBJ2-5; D may be TRBD1 (5 bases). Looked up from germline, CDR1 is MNHNY and CDR2 is SVGAGI (reference sequence). V lost 3 bases and J lost 0, with 14 bases in between. This CDR3 spans 16 amino acids. The CDR3 here is CASSYQTVRYQETQYF. CDR3 coding DNA: TGTGCCAGCAGTTATCAGACAGTACGGTACCAAGAGACCCAGTACTTC.